This paragraph covers one T cell receptor (beta chain) sequence. What it recognizes is unknown. CDR3 length: 12 amino acids. Trimming took off 4 bases at V and 0 bases at J, with 4 bases between the two ends. The germline gives CDR1 SQVTM, CDR2 ANQGSEA. The data originate from a study of a mutant IDH1 vaccine in newly diagnosed glioma. The time point is: week 35, safety follow-up. In every dose of vaccine, 300 ug of mutant IDH1 20-mer peptide was given alongside topical imiquimod. Eight vaccine injections were given to patients in weeks 1, 3, 5, 7, 11, 15, 19 and 23. Donor tumors were new WHO grade 3 or 4 IDH1-mutant, ATRX-lost astrocytomas. Libraries were prepared by immunoSEQ multiplex PCR; TCRdb keeps only in-frame clonotypes and omits some of them. The sample lists 65,000 to 85,000 clones; roughly 86% were seen once.

Here the sequenced sample was PBMCs, taken from a glioma patient whose treatment included an IDH1 peptide vaccine. This clonotype originated in a man in his thirties or forties with glioma. The V call is TRBV29-1, the J call TRBJ1-3, with D unclear. The CDR3 is CSVGNSGNTIYF. CDR3 nucleotide sequence: TGCAGCGTTGGAAACTCTGGAAACACCATATATTTT.